This record covers a single TCR beta chain. These data belong to a study of response to subunit inactivated influenza vaccine. MiXCR, applied by TCRdb to the RT-PCR reads, yields one record per CDR3 protein. The sample has about 540,000 distinct CDR3 sequences, under 30% seen once; the top ten hold about 2.8%. The length of the CDR3 is 14 residues. Germline values: CDR1 DFQATT, CDR2 SNEGSKA (reference sequence). V lost 2 bases to trimming and J lost 6 bases, with 17 bases between them. These records were also assigned to another study, of T cells expressing NK-cell markers. That investigation notes: A 5'RACE template switching approach incorporating UMIs was used to make TCR beta cDNA. All TCR beta repertoires analysed originated from sorted CD3+CD56+NKG2C+, CD3+CD56+NKG2C- and CD3+CD56-NKG2C+ T cells. What restricted sorting to alpha-beta TCR T cells in several experiments was an anti-gamma-delta TCR antibody. The CD3+CD56-NKG2C+ fraction of several donors was also led by these clonotypes. Clones of NKG2C+ T cells that had expanded were of unclear HCMV specificity.

The chain employs TRBV20-1 and TRBJ2-7; D remains ambiguous. The sample here was CD4+ T cells sorted from PBMCs, taken roughly 12 days after vaccination. The origin of this receptor is a man between 45 and 60 years old who received an inactivated influenza vaccine. The CDR3: CSARLSRDLGEQYF. The CDR3, as DNA: TGCAGTGCTAGACTCTCCCGTGACCTTGGCGAGCAGTACTTC.